This T cell receptor (beta chain) was observed in a study of CD8 T cells in ankylosing spondylitis. General observations from the study: Seven or eight highly homologous variants made up a TCR beta motif, and this motif appeared characteristic of ankylosing spondylitis blood.

Comments on this clonotype: Its antigen is as yet unknown.

One entry per CDR3 protein results from TCRdb running MiXCR on the 5' RACE reads. The data contain about 420,000 distinct CDR3 sequences, more than 20% of them singletons. V was clipped by 0 bases and J by 5 bases, with 8 bases between them. In germline, CDR1 is SGHKS, CDR2 YYEKEE (reference sequence). This CDR3 has 13 amino acids. The clonotype originates from a male donor with ankylosing spondylitis. The chain combines TRBV5-5 with TRBJ2-5; D remains unclear. Sequencing input: blood, either unsorted or a sorted T cell fraction (not recorded which). CDR3: CASSLVGWETQYF. The CDR3 DNA reads TGTGCCAGCAGCTTGGTAGGGTGGGAGACCCAGTACTTC.